This TCR beta chain is drawn from a study of control samples from healthy donors and cancer patients. Germline lookup yields CDR1 DFQATT and CDR2 SNEGSKA (reference sequence). The CDR3 spans 11 residues. Trimming removed 3 bases from V and 8 bases from J, with 10 bases in between. The data were produced by immunoSEQ multiplex PCR, yet TCRdb's version contains in-frame clones alone and is incomplete. Of tens of thousands of clones in the sample, roughly 87% were seen once. The sequence came from a woman aged 45-60 years in good health. J is TRBJ1-2 and V is TRBV20-1; D is unresolved. Sequencing used blood. CDR3 protein: CSARGGEGYTF. The CDR3 DNA reads as TGCAGTGCTAGGGGCGGGGAGGGCTACACCTTC.